This TCR beta chain is drawn from a study of neurological immune-mediated disorders. Findings and caveats of the study: No CDR3 amino acid sequences were shared by expanded clones across subjects, suggesting private repertoires in all groups.

5'RACE generated cDNA with 10-nucleotide random UMIs. TCRdb fed the 5' RACE reads into MiXCR, producing one record per CDR3 protein. Of tens of thousands of distinct CDR3 sequences detected, about 1.6% appear once; the ten largest clones hold 7.5% to 10%. Trimming left V 0 bases short and J 4 bases short, with 9 bases between. The CDR3 spans 14 residues. This clonotype was detected ten times or more. Its antigen is currently unknown. The clonotype originates from a woman in her 30s with multiple sclerosis. Sequencing was carried out using PBMCs. V and J are TRBV12-3 or TRBV12-4 and TRBJ1-2; D might be TRBD1 (5 bases). CDR3 in amino acids: CASSLATGGYGYTF. Written as DNA, the CDR3 is TGTGCCAGCAGTTTAGCGACTGGGGGCTATGGCTACACCTTC.